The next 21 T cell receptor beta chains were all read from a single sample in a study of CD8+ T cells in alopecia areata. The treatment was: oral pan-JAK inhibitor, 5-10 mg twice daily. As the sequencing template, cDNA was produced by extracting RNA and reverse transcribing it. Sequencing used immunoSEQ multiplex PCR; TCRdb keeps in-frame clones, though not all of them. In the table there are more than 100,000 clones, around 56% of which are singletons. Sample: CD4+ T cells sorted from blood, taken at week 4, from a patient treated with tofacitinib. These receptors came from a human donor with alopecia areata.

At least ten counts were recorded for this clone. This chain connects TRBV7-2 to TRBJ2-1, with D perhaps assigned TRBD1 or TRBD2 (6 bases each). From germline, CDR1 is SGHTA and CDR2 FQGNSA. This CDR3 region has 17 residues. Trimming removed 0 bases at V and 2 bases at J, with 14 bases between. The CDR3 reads CASSLASGGSPYNEQFF. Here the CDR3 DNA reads TGTGCCAGCAGCTTAGCCTCCGGGGGCTCCCCCTACAATGAGCAGTTCTTC.

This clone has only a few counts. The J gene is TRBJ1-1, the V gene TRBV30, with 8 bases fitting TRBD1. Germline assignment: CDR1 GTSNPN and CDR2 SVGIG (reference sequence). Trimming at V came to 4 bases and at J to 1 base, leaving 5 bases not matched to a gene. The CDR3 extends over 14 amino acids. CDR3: CAWMDRAPNTEAFF. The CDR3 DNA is TGTGCCTGGATGGACAGGGCCCCGAACACTGAAGCTTTCTTT.

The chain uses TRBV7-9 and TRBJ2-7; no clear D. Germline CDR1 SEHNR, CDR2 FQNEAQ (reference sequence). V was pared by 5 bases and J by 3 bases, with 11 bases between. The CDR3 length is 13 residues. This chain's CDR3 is CASSARRFYEQYF. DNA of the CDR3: TGTGCCAGCAGCGCCCGCAGATTCTACGAGCAGTACTTC.

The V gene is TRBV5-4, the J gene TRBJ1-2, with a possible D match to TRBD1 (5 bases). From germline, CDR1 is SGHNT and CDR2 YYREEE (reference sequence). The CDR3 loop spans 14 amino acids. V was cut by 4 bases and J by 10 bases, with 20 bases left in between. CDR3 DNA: TGTGCCAGCAGCCGAATTACAGGTGAAGGGAACTACACCTTC. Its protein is CASSRITGEGNYTF. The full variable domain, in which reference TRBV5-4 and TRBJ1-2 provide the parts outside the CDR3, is ETGVTQSPTHLIKTRGQQVTLRCSSQSGHNTVSWYQQALGQGPQFIFQYYREEENGRGNFPPRFSGLQFPNYSSELNVNALELDDSALYLCASSRITGEGNYTFGSGTRLTVV.

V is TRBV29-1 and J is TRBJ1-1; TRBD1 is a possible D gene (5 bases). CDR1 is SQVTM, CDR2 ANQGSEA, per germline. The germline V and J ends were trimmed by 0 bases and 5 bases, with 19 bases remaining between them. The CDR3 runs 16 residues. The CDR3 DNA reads TGCAGCGTTGAAGATAATACGTGGGGCGCGGATACTGAAGCTTTCTTT. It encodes CSVEDNTWGADTEAFF.

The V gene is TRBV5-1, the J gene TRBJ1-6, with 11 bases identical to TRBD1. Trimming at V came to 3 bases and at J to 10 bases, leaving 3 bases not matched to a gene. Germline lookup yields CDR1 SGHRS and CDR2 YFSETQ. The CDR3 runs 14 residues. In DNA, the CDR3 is TGCGCCAGCAGCTGGGGACAGGGGGACTCACCCCTCCACTTT. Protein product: CASSWGQGDSPLHF.

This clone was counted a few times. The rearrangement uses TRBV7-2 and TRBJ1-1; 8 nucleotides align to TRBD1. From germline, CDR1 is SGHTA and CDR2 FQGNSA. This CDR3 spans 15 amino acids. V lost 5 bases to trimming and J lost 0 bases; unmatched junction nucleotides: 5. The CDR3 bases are TGTGCCAGCAGCGCTCGGGACAGGATGAACACTGAAGCTTTCTTT. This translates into CASSARDRMNTEAFF.

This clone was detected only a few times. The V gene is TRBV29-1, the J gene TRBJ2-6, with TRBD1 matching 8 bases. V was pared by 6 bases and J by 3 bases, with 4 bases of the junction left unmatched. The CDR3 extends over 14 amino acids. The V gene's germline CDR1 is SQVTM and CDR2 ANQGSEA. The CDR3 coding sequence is TGCAGCGTCCGGACAGGGAGTGGGGCCAACGTCCTGACTTTC. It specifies CSVRTGSGANVLTF.

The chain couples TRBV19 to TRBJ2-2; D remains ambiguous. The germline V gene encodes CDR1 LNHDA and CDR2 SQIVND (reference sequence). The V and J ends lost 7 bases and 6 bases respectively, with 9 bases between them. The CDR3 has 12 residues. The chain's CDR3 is CASIGRAGELFF. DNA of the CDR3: TGTGCCAGTATAGGTAGGGCCGGGGAGCTGTTTTTT.

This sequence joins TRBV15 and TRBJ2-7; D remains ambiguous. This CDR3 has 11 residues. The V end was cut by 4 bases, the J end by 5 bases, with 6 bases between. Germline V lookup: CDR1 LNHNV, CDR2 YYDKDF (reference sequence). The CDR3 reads CATSTYNEQYF. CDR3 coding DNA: TGTGCCACCAGCACCTACAACGAGCAGTACTTC.

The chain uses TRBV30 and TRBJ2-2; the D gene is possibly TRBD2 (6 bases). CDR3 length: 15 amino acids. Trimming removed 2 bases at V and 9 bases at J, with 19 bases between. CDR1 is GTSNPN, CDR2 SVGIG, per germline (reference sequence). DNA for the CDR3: TGTGCCTGGAGTTTTGCGGGGCCTATGATTTGGGAGCTGTTTTTT. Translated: CAWSFAGPMIWELFF.

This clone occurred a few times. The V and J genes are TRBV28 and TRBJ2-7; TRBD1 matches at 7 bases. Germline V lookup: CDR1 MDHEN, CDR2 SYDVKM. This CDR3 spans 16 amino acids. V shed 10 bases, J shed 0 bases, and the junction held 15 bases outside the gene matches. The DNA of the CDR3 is TGTGCCACCGAAGGACAGGATCTCTTGAGCTCCTACGAGCAGTACTTC. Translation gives CATEGQDLLSSYEQYF.

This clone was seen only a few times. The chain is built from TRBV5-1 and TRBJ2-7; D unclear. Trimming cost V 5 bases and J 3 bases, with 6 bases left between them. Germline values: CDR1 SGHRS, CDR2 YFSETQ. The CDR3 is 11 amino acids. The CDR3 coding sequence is TGCGCCAGCAGTATTGACTACGAGCAGTACTTC. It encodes CASSIDYEQYF. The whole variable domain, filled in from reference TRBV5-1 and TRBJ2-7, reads KAGVTQTPRYLIKTRGQQVTLSCSPISGHRSVSWYQQTPGQGLQFLFEYFSETQRNKGNFPGRFSGRQFSNSRSEMNVSTLELGDSALYLCASSIDYEQYFGPGTRLTVT.

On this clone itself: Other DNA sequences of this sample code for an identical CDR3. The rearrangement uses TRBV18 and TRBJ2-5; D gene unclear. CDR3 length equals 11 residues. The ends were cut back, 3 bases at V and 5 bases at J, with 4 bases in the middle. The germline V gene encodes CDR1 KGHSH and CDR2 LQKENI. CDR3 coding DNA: TGTGCCAGCTCACCGGAGGAGACCCAGTACTTC. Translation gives CASSPEETQYF.

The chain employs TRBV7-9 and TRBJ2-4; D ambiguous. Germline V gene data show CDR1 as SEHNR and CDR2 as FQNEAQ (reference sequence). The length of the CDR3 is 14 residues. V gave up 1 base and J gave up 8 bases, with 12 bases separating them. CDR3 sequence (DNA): TGTGCCAGCAGCTTAGAATGGGGAAAGGACATTCAGTACTTC. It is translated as CASSLEWGKDIQYF.

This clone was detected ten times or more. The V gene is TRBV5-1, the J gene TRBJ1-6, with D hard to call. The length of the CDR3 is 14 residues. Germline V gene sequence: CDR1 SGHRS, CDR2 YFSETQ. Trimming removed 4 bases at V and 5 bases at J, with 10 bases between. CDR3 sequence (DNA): TGCGCCAGCAGCCCCGGGAGGGATAATTCACCCCTCCACTTT. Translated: CASSPGRDNSPLHF.

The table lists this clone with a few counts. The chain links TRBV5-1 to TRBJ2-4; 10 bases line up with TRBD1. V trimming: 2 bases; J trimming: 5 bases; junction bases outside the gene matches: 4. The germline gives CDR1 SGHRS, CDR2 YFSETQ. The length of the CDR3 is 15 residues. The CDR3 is CASSLTGTGENIQYF. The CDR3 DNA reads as TGCGCCAGCAGCTTAACCGGGACAGGGGAAAACATTCAGTACTTC. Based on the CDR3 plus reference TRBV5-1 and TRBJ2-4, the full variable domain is KAGVTQTPRYLIKTRGQQVTLSCSPISGHRSVSWYQQTPGQGLQFLFEYFSETQRNKGNFPGRFSGRQFSNSRSEMNVSTLELGDSALYLCASSLTGTGENIQYFGAGTRLSVL.

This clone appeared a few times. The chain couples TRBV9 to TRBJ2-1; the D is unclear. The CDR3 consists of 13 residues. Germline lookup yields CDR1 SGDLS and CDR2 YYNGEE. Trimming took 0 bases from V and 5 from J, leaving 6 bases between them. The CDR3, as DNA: TGTGCCAGCAGCGTAGACAGCCACAATGAGCAGTTCTTC. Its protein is CASSVDSHNEQFF.

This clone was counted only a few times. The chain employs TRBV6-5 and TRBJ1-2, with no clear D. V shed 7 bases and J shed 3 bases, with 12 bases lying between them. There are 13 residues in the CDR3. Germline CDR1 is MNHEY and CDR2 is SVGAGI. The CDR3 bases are TGTGCCAGCACCGCGGGAAGCGACTATGGCTACACCTTC. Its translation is CASTAGSDYGYTF.

The CDR3 sequence is CASRRTGKETGELFF. Here the CDR3 DNA reads TGTGCCAGCAGACGTACGGGGAAGGAAACCGGGGAGCTGTTTTTT. J is TRBJ2-2 and V is TRBV9; a weak D match, TRBD2 (5 bases). The CDR3 length is 15 residues. V shed 5 bases and J shed 5 bases, with 16 bases lying between them. Germline V gives CDR1 SGDLS, CDR2 YYNGEE.

The CDR3 DNA is TGTGCCAGCAGCGACGGGGACGGACCCTACGAGCAGTACTTC. Its protein is CASSDGDGPYEQYF. The chain carries TRBV11-2 and TRBJ2-7; TRBD1 or TRBD2 may be the D gene (5 bases each). The V and J ends lost 5 bases and 2 bases respectively, with 13 bases between them. Germline-derived CDR1 and CDR2 are SGHAT and FQNNGV. This CDR3 region has 14 residues.